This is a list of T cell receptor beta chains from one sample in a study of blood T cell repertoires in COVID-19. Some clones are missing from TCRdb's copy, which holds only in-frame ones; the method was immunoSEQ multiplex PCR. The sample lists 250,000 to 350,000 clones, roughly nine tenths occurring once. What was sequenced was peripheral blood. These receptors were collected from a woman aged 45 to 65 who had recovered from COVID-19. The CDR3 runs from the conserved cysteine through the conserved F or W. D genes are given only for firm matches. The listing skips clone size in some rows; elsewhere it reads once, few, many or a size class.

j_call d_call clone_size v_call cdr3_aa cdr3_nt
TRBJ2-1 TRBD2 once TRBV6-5 CASSAGTSGSNEQFF TGTGCCAGCAGCGCAGGGACTAGCGGGAGCAATGAGCAGTTCTTC
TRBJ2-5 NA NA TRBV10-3 CAIRPGPREETQYF TGTGCCATCAGACCGGGCCCCAGGGAAGAGACCCAGTACTTC
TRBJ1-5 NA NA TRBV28 CASSFVVSGGQPQHF TGTGCCAGCAGTTTCGTAGTATCGGGAGGTCAGCCCCAGCATTTT
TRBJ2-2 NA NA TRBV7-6 CASSGRGNQNTGELFF TGTGCCAGCAGCGGGAGGGGGAACCAAAACACCGGGGAGCTGTTTTTT
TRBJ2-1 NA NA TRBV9 CASSERSPGNEQFF TGTGCCAGCAGCGAAAGAAGTCCGGGCAATGAGCAGTTCTTC
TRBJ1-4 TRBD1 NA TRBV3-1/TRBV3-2 CASSQDVGTGGKEKLFF TGTGCCAGCAGCCAAGATGTCGGGACAGGGGGGAAGGAAAAACTGTTTTTT
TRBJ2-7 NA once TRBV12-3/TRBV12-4 CASSLGQSYEQYF TGTGCCAGCAGTTTAGGACAGTCCTACGAGCAGTACTTC
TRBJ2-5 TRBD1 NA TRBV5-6 CASSLVGTVVGETQYF TGTGCCAGCAGCTTGGTTGGGACAGTCGTGGGGGAGACCCAGTACTTC
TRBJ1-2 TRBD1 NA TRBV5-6 CASSLGIGQGNYGYTF TGTGCCAGCAGCTTGGGTATTGGACAGGGCAACTATGGCTACACCTTC
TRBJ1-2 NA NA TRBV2 CASIVRQDYGYTF TGTGCCAGCATAGTAAGACAGGACTATGGCTACACCTTC
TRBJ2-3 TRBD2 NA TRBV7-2 CASSASGSGGDTQYF TGTGCCAGCAGCGCCAGCGGGAGCGGTGGAGATACGCAGTATTTT
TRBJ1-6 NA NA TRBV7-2 CASSRGRAGSYNSPLHF TGTGCCAGCAGTAGGGGCAGGGCCGGCTCCTATAATTCACCCCTCCACTTT
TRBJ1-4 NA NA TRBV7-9 CASSLIAAEATNEKLFF TGTGCCAGCAGCTTGATAGCGGCGGAGGCAACTAATGAAAAACTGTTTTTT
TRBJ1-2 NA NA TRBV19 CASSSAVNYGYTF TGTGCCAGTAGTAGTGCAGTCAACTATGGCTACACCTTC
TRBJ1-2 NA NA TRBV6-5 CASSYLPPTDSYGYTF TGTGCCAGCAGTTACCTCCCTCCGACAGATAGCTATGGCTACACCTTC
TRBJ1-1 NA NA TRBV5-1 CASRLTKQGPNTEAFF TGCGCCAGCAGACTAACAAAACAGGGACCTAACACTGAAGCTTTCTTT
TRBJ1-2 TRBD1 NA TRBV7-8 CASSFQGARGDGYTF TGTGCCAGCAGCTTCCAGGGGGCGAGGGGGGATGGCTACACCTTC
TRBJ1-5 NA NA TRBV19 CASSINRFGDQPQHF TGTGCCAGTAGTATAAATAGGTTCGGGGATCAGCCCCAGCATTTT
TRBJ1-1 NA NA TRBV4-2 CASSQDRLAFF TGTGCCAGCAGCCAAGACAGGCTGGCTTTCTTT
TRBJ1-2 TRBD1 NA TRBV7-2 CASSLEMSGQFYGYTF TGTGCCAGCAGCTTAGAAATGTCGGGACAGTTCTATGGCTACACCTTC
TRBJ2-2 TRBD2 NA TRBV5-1 CASSTSVGLVNTGELFF TGCGCCAGCAGCACTTCCGTTGGACTAGTGAACACCGGGGAGCTGTTTTTT
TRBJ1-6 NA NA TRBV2 CASSPSEHNSPLHF TGTGCCAGCAGTCCCAGCGAACATAATTCACCCCTCCACTTT
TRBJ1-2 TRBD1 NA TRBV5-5 CASSGTGTGVTGGYTF TGTGCCAGCAGCGGCACCGGGACAGGGGTAACTGGAGGCTACACCTTC
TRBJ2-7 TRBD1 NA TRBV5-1 CASSLTGGPYEQYF TGCGCCAGCAGCTTGACAGGGGGACCCTACGAGCAGTACTTC
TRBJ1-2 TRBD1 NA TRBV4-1 CASSLVGTGGGYTF TGCGCCAGCAGCCTAGTGGGGACAGGGGGCGGCTACACCTTC
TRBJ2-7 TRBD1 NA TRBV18 CASSPPGTGGFEQYF TGTGCCAGCTCACCGCCGGGGACAGGGGGCTTCGAGCAGTACTTC
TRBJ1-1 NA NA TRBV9 CASSAATLNTEAFF TGTGCCAGCAGCGCGGCGACTCTGAACACTGAAGCTTTCTTT
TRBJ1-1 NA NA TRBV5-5 CASSLIRGDTEAFF TGTGCCAGCAGCTTGATACGGGGGGACACTGAAGCTTTCTTT
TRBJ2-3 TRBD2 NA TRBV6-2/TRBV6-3 CASSYPPTSGAFTDTQYF TGTGCCAGCAGTTACCCCCCGACTAGCGGGGCGTTCACAGATACGCAGTATTTT
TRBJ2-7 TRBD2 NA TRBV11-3 CASSTGTSGSEQYF TGTGCCAGCAGCACCGGGACTAGCGGGAGCGAGCAGTACTTC
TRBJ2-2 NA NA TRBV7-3 CASSLGGGRNTGELFF TGTGCCAGCAGCCTCGGGGGCGGGAGGAACACCGGGGAGCTGTTTTTT
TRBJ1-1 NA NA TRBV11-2 CASSPQRGNTEAFF TGTGCCAGCAGCCCGCAAAGGGGGAACACTGAAGCTTTCTTT
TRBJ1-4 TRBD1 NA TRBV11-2 CASSRQGGDEKLFF TGTGCCAGCAGCCGACAGGGGGGGGATGAAAAACTGTTTTTT
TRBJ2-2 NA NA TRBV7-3 CASSAQGAHTGELFF TGTGCCAGCAGCGCCCAGGGTGCGCACACCGGGGAGCTGTTTTTT
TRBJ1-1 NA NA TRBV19 CASSPTPGREAFF TGTGCCAGTAGCCCCACCCCGGGGAGAGAGGCTTTCTTT
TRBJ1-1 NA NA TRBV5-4 CASSRGPEAFF TGTGCCAGCAGCCGGGGTCCTGAAGCTTTCTTT
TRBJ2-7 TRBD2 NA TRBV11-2 CASSFLAGGLGEQYF TGTGCCAGCAGCTTCCTAGCGGGGGGGCTCGGCGAGCAGTACTTC
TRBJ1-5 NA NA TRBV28 CASRVGGGSNQPQHF TGTGCCAGCAGAGTGGGGGGAGGGAGCAATCAGCCCCAGCATTTT
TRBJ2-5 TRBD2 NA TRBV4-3 CASSPGLAGQETQYF TGCGCCAGCAGTCCCGGACTAGCGGGGCAAGAGACCCAGTACTTC
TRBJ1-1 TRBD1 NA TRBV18 CASSPGTALFTEAFF TGTGCCAGCTCACCGGGGACAGCTCTATTCACTGAAGCTTTCTTT
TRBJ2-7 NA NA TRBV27 CASMGRGYEQYF TGTGCCAGCATGGGAAGGGGCTACGAGCAGTACTTC
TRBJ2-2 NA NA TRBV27 CASSAEQQNTGELFF TGTGCCAGCAGTGCGGAGCAGCAGAACACCGGGGAGCTGTTTTTT